This TCR beta chain was identified in a study of blood T cell repertoires in COVID-19. The method was immunoSEQ multiplex PCR; TCRdb's version includes in-frame clones alone and lacks a portion of them. The top ten hold 2.7% of the sample, which has about 100,000 clones, roughly 85% seen once. Germline values: CDR1 SGDLS, CDR2 YYNGEE. This CDR3 is 13 amino acids long. The junction had 5 bases not matched to a gene; V was cut back by 3 bases and J by 6 bases. Donors in Cohort 3 who had recovered were those with two negative PCRs, healthcare professional clearance, or resolution of their symptoms. This sequence was found in a woman in her forties or fifties who had recovered from COVID-19. Sequencing input: PBMCs or T cells enriched from blood (not recorded which). J is TRBJ1-1 and V is TRBV9; 7 nucleotides match TRBD1. The DNA for the CDR3 is TGTGCCAGCAGCGAGGGGGCCAGTTCTGAAGCTTTCTTT. Amino acid sequence: CASSEGASSEAFF.